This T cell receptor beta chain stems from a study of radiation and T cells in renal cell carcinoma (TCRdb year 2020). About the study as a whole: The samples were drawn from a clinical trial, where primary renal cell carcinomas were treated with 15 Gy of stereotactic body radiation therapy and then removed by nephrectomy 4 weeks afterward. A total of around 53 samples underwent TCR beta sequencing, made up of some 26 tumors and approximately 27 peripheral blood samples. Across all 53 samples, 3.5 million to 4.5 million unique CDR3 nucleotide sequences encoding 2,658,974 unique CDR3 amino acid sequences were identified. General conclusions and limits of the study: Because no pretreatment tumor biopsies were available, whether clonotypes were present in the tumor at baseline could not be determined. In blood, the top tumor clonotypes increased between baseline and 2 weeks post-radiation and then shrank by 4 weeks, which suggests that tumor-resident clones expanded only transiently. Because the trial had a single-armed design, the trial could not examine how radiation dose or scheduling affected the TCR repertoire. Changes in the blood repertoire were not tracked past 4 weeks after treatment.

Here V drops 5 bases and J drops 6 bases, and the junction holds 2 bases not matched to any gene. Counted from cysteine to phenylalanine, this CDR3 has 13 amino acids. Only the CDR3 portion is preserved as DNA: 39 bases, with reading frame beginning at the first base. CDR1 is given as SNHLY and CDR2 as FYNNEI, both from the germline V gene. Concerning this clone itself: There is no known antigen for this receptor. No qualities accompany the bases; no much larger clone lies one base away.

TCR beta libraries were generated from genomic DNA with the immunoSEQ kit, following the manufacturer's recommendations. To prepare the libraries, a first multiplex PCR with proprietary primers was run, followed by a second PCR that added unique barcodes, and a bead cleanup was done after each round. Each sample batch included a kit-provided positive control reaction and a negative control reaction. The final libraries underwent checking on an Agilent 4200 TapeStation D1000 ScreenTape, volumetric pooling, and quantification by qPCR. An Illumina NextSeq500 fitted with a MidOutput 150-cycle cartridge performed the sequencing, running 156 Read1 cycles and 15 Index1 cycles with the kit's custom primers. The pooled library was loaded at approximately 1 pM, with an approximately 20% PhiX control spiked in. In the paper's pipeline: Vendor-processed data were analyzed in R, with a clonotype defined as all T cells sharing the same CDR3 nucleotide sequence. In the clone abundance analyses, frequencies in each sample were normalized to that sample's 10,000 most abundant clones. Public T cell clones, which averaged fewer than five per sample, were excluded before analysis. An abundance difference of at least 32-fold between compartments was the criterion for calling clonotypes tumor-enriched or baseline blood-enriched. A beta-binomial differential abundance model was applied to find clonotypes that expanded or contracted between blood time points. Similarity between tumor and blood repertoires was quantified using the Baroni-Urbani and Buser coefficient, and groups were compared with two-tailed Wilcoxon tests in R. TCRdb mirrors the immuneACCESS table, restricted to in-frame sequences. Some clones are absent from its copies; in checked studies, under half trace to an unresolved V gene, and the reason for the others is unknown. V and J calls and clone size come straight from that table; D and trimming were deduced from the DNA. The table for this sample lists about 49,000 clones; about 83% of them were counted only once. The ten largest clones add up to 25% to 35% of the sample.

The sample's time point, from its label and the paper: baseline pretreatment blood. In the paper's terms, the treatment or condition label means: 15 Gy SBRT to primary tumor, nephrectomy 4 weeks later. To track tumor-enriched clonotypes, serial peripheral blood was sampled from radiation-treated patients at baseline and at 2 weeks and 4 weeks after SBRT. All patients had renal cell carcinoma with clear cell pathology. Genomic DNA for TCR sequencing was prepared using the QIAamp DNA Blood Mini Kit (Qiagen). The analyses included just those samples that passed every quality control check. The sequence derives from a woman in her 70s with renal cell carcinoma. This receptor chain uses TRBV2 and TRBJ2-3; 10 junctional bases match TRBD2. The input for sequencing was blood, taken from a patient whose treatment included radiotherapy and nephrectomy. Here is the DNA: TGTGCCAGCAGTAGCGGGGGGGAGGATACGCAGTATTTT. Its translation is CASSSGGEDTQYF.